This T cell receptor beta chain was sequenced during a study of radiotherapy plus CTLA-4 blockade in lung cancer. Findings of the study overall: In blood, tumor-derived TCR clones expanded after radiotherapy plus ipilimumab.

Sequenced by immunoSEQ multiplex PCR; TCRdb stores in-frame clones only, minus some. The data show 85,000 to 100,000 clones, with around nine tenths seen just once and over 15% held by the top ten. With regard to this clone: Its antigen is not known.

The germline CDR1 and CDR2 sequences are LGHNA and YNFKEQ. V lost 1 base, J lost 0 bases, and 10 bases lay in between. The CDR3 consists of 15 residues. Sequences were derived from peripheral blood, sampled from a patient treated with radiotherapy plus ipilimumab. The chain links TRBV4-2 to TRBJ2-7; D possibly matches TRBD1 or TRBD2 (5 bases each). This receptor was identified in a human donor with non-small cell lung cancer that progressed on radiotherapy plus ipilimumab. The CDR3 bases are TGTGCCAGCAGCCAAGCGGTGGGGACCTCCTACGAGCAGTACTTC. This encodes CASSQAVGTSYEQYF.